This TCR beta chain emerged from a study of naive and memory T cell subsets. Overall study findings and caveats: A clonotype means one alpha or beta sequence, not an alpha/beta pair. Expression changes during T cell differentiation may affect RNA-based TCR counts. Over 85% of naive TCR sequences appeared only once after error correction, unlike memory subsets.

The beta constant-region primer was an equimolar mix of two oligonucleotides covering TRBC1 and TRBC2. Nested alpha and beta constant-region primers with the SP2 primer drove four PCR rounds on ligated cDNA. MiXCR, run by TCRdb on the UMI-ligation and nested PCR reads, gives a single entry per CDR3 protein. The data hold 77,000 or so distinct CDR3 sequences, with about an eighth observed a single time. This clonotype has a handful of counts. Its target is not known. Germline V gene data show CDR1 as KGHSH and CDR2 as LQKENI. The trim removed 5 bases at V and 3 bases at J, leaving 2 bases unmatched. There are 13 residues in the CDR3.

The material sequenced was central memory CD4+ T cells from blood. The receptor was isolated from a human donor in good health. The chain joins TRBV18 to TRBJ2-5; 8 bases are a match to TRBD1. This CDR3 reads CASSRDRKETQYF. CDR3 DNA sequence: TGTGCCAGCTCAAGGGACAGGAAAGAGACCCAGTACTTC.